This entry lists 13 T cell receptor beta chains sequenced from one sample in a study of cytomegalovirus exposure and HLA in healthy donors. Profiled with immunoSEQ multiplex PCR; TCRdb holds only in-frame clones, not every one. This table has tens of thousands of clones, roughly 89% appearing once. The sequencing sample was made of PBMCs. The receptors derive from a woman between 18 and 29 years old in good health and CMV-seropositive.

The chain carries TRBV28 and TRBJ2-3, with 10 bases fitting TRBD2. The germline V gene encodes CDR1 MDHEN and CDR2 SYDVKM. After removal of 5 bases from V and 2 bases from J, the junction contained 7 bases not matched to a gene. This CDR3 has 16 residues. The CDR3 spells CASSPILAGVTDTQYF. CDR3 coding DNA: TGTGCCAGCAGTCCAATCCTAGCGGGAGTCACAGATACGCAGTATTTT.

The rearrangement joins TRBV6-6 to TRBJ1-2, with TRBD1 matching over 7 bases. The V gene end was trimmed by 6 bases and the J gene end by 5 bases; junction bases not matched to a gene: 12. The CDR3 has 15 residues. Germline assignment: CDR1 MNHNY and CDR2 SVGAGI (reference sequence). The CDR3 sequence is CASSDTETGTYGYTF. The CDR3 DNA follows: TGTGCCAGCAGCGACACAGAGACAGGGACGTATGGCTACACCTTC.

The chain has TRBV4-1 and TRBJ2-3; 12 bases align to TRBD2. The CDR3 loop spans 20 amino acids. J lost 4 bases, V lost 4 bases, and 18 bases had no gene match. Germline lookup yields CDR1 MGHRA and CDR2 YSYEKL. CDR3 nucleotides: TGCGCCAGCAGCCGAGGGACCGCGACTAGCGGGGGAAATAGCGCAGATACGCAGTATTTT. This encodes CASSRGTATSGGNSADTQYF.

The chain is built from TRBV30 and TRBJ1-2; 7 nucleotides match TRBD1. This CDR3 is 16 amino acids long. Germline V gene data show CDR1 as GTSNPN and CDR2 as SVGIG (reference sequence). V lost 1 base and J lost 3; bases outside the gene matches: 11. CDR3 sequence (DNA): TGTGCCTGGAGTGACGACAACAGGGGAAAAGACTATGGCTACACCTTC. Its protein product is CAWSDDNRGKDYGYTF.

This chain connects TRBV6-6 to TRBJ2-3; TRBD1 matches 10 bases. The CDR3 has 15 amino acids. Trimming cost V 5 bases and J 2 bases; bases outside gene matches: 4. CDR1 MNHNY and CDR2 SVGAGI come from the germline V gene (reference sequence). The CDR3 region has the DNA TGTGCCAGCAGTCAGGACAGGGGGACCACAGATACGCAGTATTTT. The encoded protein is CASSQDRGTTDTQYF.

The genes are TRBV30 and TRBJ2-7, with D hard to call. The V end lost 2 bases, the J end lost 5 bases, and 10 bases lay between the germline ends. Germline lookup yields CDR1 GTSNPN and CDR2 SVGIG (reference sequence). The CDR3 loop spans 12 amino acids. The CDR3: CAWSLGIDEQYF. CDR3 nucleotides: TGTGCCTGGAGTCTCGGTATTGACGAGCAGTACTTC.

The V and J genes are TRBV5-4 and TRBJ2-5; 7 nucleotides align to TRBD1. The CDR3 totals 14 residues. Losses at the gene ends were 4 bases for V and 1 base for J; bases not matched to a gene: 4. Germline V lookup: CDR1 SGHNT, CDR2 YYREEE (reference sequence). CDR3 nucleotide sequence: TGTGCCAGCAGCCACAGGACAGGCCAAGAGACCCAGTACTTC. The encoded protein is CASSHRTGQETQYF.

CDR3 amino acids: CASSLGDGRRQVNTEAFF. CDR3 bases: TGTGCCAGCAGCTTGGGGGATGGGAGAAGGCAAGTGAACACTGAAGCTTTCTTT. The genes are TRBV5-6 and TRBJ1-1; D is uncertain. The V gene's germline CDR1 is SGHDT and CDR2 YYEEEE. CDR3 length: 18 residues. Deletions cut 0 bases from V and 0 bases from J, with 18 bases between. Variable domain in full (rest from reference TRBV5-6 and TRBJ1-1): DAGVTQSPTHLIKTRGQQVTLRCSPKSGHDTVSWYQQALGQGPQFIFQYYEEEERQRGNFPDRFSGHQFPNYSSELNVNALLLGDSALYLCASSLGDGRRQVNTEAFFGQGTRLTVV.

This chain connects TRBV5-6 to TRBJ2-7; tentatively, D is TRBD2 (6 bases). Germline CDR1 is SGHDT and CDR2 is YYEEEE. Between the trimmed V and J ends, which lost 2 bases and 0 bases, there was a span of 18 bases. The CDR3 loop spans 17 amino acids. The DNA of the CDR3 is TGTGCCAGCAGCTTCTCTGGGCGGGGCCTGAGCTCCTACGAGCAGTACTTC. Translation: CASSFSGRGLSSYEQYF.

V gene TRBV25-1 combines with J gene TRBJ2-7; 9 nucleotides agree with TRBD1. The CDR3 has 15 amino acids. CDR1 is MGHDK and CDR2 is SYGVNS in the germline V gene. J was trimmed by 3 bases and V by 3 bases; bases with no gene match: 6. CDR3 loop: CASSEGTGRFYEQYF. CDR3 nucleotides: TGTGCCAGCAGTGAGGGGACAGGGCGATTCTACGAGCAGTACTTC.

This chain links TRBV4-1 with TRBJ2-7; perhaps TRBD2 as D (6 bases). The V end lost 1 base, the J end lost 4 bases, and 14 bases lay between the germline ends. Germline lookup yields CDR1 MGHRA and CDR2 YSYEKL. The CDR3 consists of 15 residues. The CDR3 DNA reads as TGCGCCAGCAGCCAAGGTGCGGGATGGGGATACGAGCAGTACTTC. Its translation: CASSQGAGWGYEQYF.

The rearrangement links TRBV5-6 to TRBJ2-3, with a weak D call TRBD2 (7 bases). This CDR3 has 14 amino acids. CDR1 SGHDT and CDR2 YYEEEE come from the germline V gene. V was cut by 0 bases and J by 9 bases, with 14 bases left in between. The CDR3 loop is CASSLGLGGETQYF. CDR3 coding DNA: TGTGCCAGCAGCTTGGGACTAGGGGGGGAGACGCAGTATTTT.

The genes are TRBV5-4 and TRBJ2-1; 9 bases are a match to TRBD2. CDR1 SGHNT and CDR2 YYREEE come from the germline V gene (reference sequence). This CDR3 spans 16 amino acids. Germline trimming cut 7 bases from V and 2 bases from J; bases unmatched to any gene: 10. CDR3 sequence: CASGVKAGGTYNEQFF. The DNA for the CDR3 is TGTGCCAGCGGAGTCAAAGCGGGGGGTACCTACAATGAGCAGTTCTTC. The full variable domain, rest sourced from reference TRBV5-4 and TRBJ2-1, is ETGVTQSPTHLIKTRGQQVTLRCSSQSGHNTVSWYQQALGQGPQFIFQYYREEENGRGNFPPRFSGLQFPNYSSELNVNALELDDSALYLCASGVKAGGTYNEQFFGPGTRLTVL.